The T cell receptor (beta chain) described here comes from a study of T cells in Graves' hyperthyroidism and ophthalmopathy. The wider study: It was at initial diagnosis, before any treatment, that peripheral blood was collected.

Stable Graves' hyperthyroidism meant no ophthalmopathy progression within 18 months. This clonotype has ten or more counts. The antigen is unknown. Trimming took 3 bases from V and 6 from J, leaving 11 bases between them. CDR1 and CDR2 (germline): KGHSH, LQKENI. The CDR3 runs to 13 residues. Amplified TCR beta CDR3 regions derived from RNA transcripts. First-round RT-PCR with HTBI primers amplified the TCR CDR3 region. TCRdb itself ran the multiplex PCR reads through MiXCR, one entry per CDR3 protein. This table has approximately 400,000 distinct CDR3 sequences, approximately 14% appearing once. Whole-study findings and limits: Ophthalmopathy was model-predicted a median about six months pre-onset. Using 13 V-J features, a model discriminated ophthalmopathy from stable hyperthyroidism.

This sequence was found in a woman aged 60-70 years with Graves' hyperthyroidism. Sequenced: blood. This sequence joins TRBV18 and TRBJ1-1, with D perhaps matching TRBD1 (5 bases). The DNA of the CDR3 is TGTGCCAGCTCACCTCTTGAACAGGCTGAAGCTTTCTTT. This translates into CASSPLEQAEAFF.